These T cell receptor beta chains were read from a single sample in a study of blood T cell repertoires in COVID-19. Sequencing used immunoSEQ multiplex PCR; TCRdb keeps in-frame clones, though not all of them. The sample has about 150,000 clones, over 65% seen once. The sample comprised PBMCs or T cells enriched from blood (not recorded which). These TCRs come from a woman between 50 and 59 years old who had recovered from COVID-19. Each CDR3 is given with its conserved first and last residue. D genes are given only for firm matches. Clone size is given for some rows only: seen once, a few or many times, or a class if the clone is expanded.

TRBD1 | TRBJ2-5 | TRBV7-7 | . | TGTGCCAGCAGCCCTGGACAGGGGAGCGAGACCCAGTACTTC | CASSPGQGSETQYF
TRBD2 | TRBJ2-3 | TRBV4-1 | few | TGCGCCAGCAGCCACACAGTTAGCGGGACCTCCACAGATACGCAGTATTTT | CASSHTVSGTSTDTQYF
TRBD1 | TRBJ2-1 | TRBV7-3 | . | TGTGCCAGCAGCTCACAGGGGGGACGGAATGAGCAGTTCTTC | CASSSQGGRNEQFF
TRBD1 | TRBJ1-1 | TRBV2 | . | TGTGCCAGCATCAGGGGGCCCTTGCCGAACACTGAAGCTTTCTTT | CASIRGPLPNTEAFF
TRBD1 | TRBJ2-1 | TRBV10-3 | once | TGTGCCATCAGTGAGGCACGGACAGGGGGTTCCGATGAGCAGTTCTTC | CAISEARTGGSDEQFF
TRBD2 | TRBJ2-1 | TRBV20-1 | . | TGCAGTGCTAGTAGCGGGGGGAGCTCCTACAATGAGCAGTTCTTC | CSASSGGSSYNEQFF
. | TRBJ2-2 | TRBV10-1 | . | TGCGCCAGCAGTGACCGGGACAAGAACACCGGGGAGCTGTTTTTT | CASSDRDKNTGELFF
. | TRBJ1-5 | TRBV7-9 | . | TGTGCCAGCAGCCTAAGCCAGACTCCCTTGAATCAGCCCCAGCATTTT | CASSLSQTPLNQPQHF
TRBD2 | TRBJ2-1 | TRBV7-6 | once | TGTGCCAGCAGCGCGAGAACGGGGGGGGTTAGCAATGAGCAGTTCTTC | CASSARTGGVSNEQFF
. | TRBJ2-7 | TRBV2 | . | TGTGCCAGCAGTGAAGACAGGCAGAGTACCTACGAGCAGTACTTC | CASSEDRQSTYEQYF
. | TRBJ1-3 | TRBV6-1 | . | TGTGCCAGCAGTGATGGACAGAGGCCTCTGTCGGACATATATTTT | CASSDGQRPLSDIYF
. | TRBJ2-5 | TRBV14 | . | TGTGCCAGCAGCCAAGGGACATTCCAAGAGACCCAGTACTTC | CASSQGTFQETQYF
. | TRBJ1-6 | TRBV25-1 | . | TGTGCCAGCAGCCAGGGCAATTCACCCCTCCACTTT | CASSQGNSPLHF
. | TRBJ2-5 | TRBV3-1/TRBV3-2 | . | TGTGCCAGCAGCCTGGGGAGGACAGGTTCGGGGGAACAACAAGAGACCCAGTACTTC | CASSLGRTGSGEQQETQYF
TRBD1 | TRBJ1-2 | TRBV5-4 | . | TGTGCCAGCAGCCTGGACAGGGGCGGGAATGGCTACACCTTC | CASSLDRGGNGYTF
TRBD1 | TRBJ2-7 | TRBV29-1 | . | TGCAGCGTTGTTACAGGGGGCTCCTACGAGCAGTACTTC | CSVVTGGSYEQYF